This TCR beta chain was obtained from a study of T cell repertoires in cytomegalovirus infection. Study context: Through public TCR beta signatures, both CMV infection and matching HLA type were indicated. Whole-study findings and limits: In two of eight donors, the top clonotype was HLA-C-restricted CMV-specific. Summed frequency of shared TCR beta families picked out CMV carriers who also had the relevant HLA.

One entry per CDR3 protein, called by TCRdb with MiXCR from the reads. The sample holds 680,000 or so distinct CDR3 sequences; around a third are singletons and the top ten take roughly 18%. On this clonotype itself: Its antigen is unknown.

The sequence was obtained from a human donor in good health (CMV status not recorded). Some clones in this sample may be carry-over from other donors' samples. The sequencing used cultured PBMCs, collected from culture after CMV antigen stimulation.

CDR3 protein: CASIPVGAKGYTF. The CDR3 coding sequence is TGTGCCAGCATTCCCGTTGGGGCCAAGGGCTACACCTTC. The rearrangement uses TRBV6-2 or TRBV6-3 and TRBJ1-2; TRBD1 is a possible D gene (5 bases). The CDR3 is 13 amino acids. Deletions cut 7 bases from V and 8 bases from J, with 17 bases between. CDR1 and CDR2 (germline): MNHEY, SVGEGT.